This TCR beta chain was sequenced in a study of shared clonotypes between healthy human individuals. The donor cohort consisted entirely of Caucasian adults residing in Nashville, Tennessee. CDR1 is SNHLY and CDR2 is FYNNEI in the germline V gene. This CDR3 is 14 amino acids long. Trimming pared 3 bases from V and 6 bases from J, leaving 15 bases between. Study-wide findings and caveats: All-four-donor shared clonotypes had higher generation probabilities than non-shared clonotypes did.

Authors' methods: Filtering differed for immunoSEQ, which gave only junction sequences without quality scores. The method was immunoSEQ multiplex PCR; TCRdb's version includes in-frame clones alone and lacks a portion of them. V, J and clone size derive from that table, while D and trimming were established from the DNA sequence. The sample shows some 2,000,000 clones, over 85% of them seen only once. Regarding this clone: Its target is not known.

The receptor comes from a man aged 18-30 years in good health. The source material was naive CD4+ T cells sorted from blood. Indicated subset: CD45RA+ positively selected. The chain employs TRBV2 and TRBJ2-7; D is perhaps TRBD1 (7 bases). The CDR3 DNA sequence: TGTGCCAGCAGTGATCGCAGGGGGGCCTCCGAGCAGTACTTC. Protein: CASSDRRGASEQYF.